The T cell receptor (beta chain) under discussion was sequenced for a study of graft-versus-host responses after intestinal transplantation. Regarding the study as a whole: Analysis identified GvH clones in recipient marrow, with some appearing first in ileum or blood.

Sequencing was performed with immunoSEQ multiplex PCR; in TCRdb, only in-frame clones are kept and a portion is missing. This table holds some 25,000 clones, roughly 90% found once. Regarding this clone: Its cognate antigen is unknown.

Here the sequenced sample was PBMCs, taken almost 40 days after intestinal transplant. This TCR was sampled from a human patient who received an intestinal transplant, so some T cells may come from the graft donor.

The DNA for the CDR3 is TGTGCCAGCAGCCGGGCTAGCGGGGGAAGCTCCTACGAGCAGTACTTC. It codes for CASSRASGGSSYEQYF. The chain has TRBV7-8 and TRBJ2-7; 10 bases agree with TRBD2. J gave up 0 bases and V 5 bases, and 7 bases lay outside the gene matches. CDR3 size: 16 residues. Germline CDR1 reads SGHVS; CDR2 reads FQNEAQ.